Presented here are 32 T cell receptor beta chains from one specimen sequenced in a study of graft-versus-host responses after intestinal transplantation. No cognate antigen is known for these TCRs. Produced via immunoSEQ multiplex PCR; TCRdb's table is partial and in-frame only. The data show nearly 95,000 clones, under 95% seen once. Source: unstimulated CD8+ T cells sorted from spleen or lymph node cells, taken before intestinal transplant. These receptors all come from a human donor who received an intestinal transplant.

The V and J genes are TRBV14 and TRBJ1-6, with D unclear. In germline, CDR1 is SGHDN, CDR2 FVKESK. The CDR3 totals 17 residues. V lost 2 bases and J 3 bases, leaving 14 bases between the germline ends. CDR3 amino acids: CASSQSSVRGYNSPLHF. The CDR3, as DNA: TGTGCCAGCAGCCAATCCTCGGTTCGGGGCTATAATTCACCCCTCCACTTT.

The chain combines TRBV7-9 with TRBJ2-7; maybe TRBD2 (5 bases). Germline V gives CDR1 SEHNR, CDR2 FQNEAQ (reference sequence). The CDR3 contains 14 residues. The V end lost 0 bases, the J end lost 5 bases, and 11 bases lay between the germline ends. The CDR3 region is CASSLARLLDEQYF. The DNA for the CDR3 is TGTGCCAGCAGCTTAGCACGACTACTGGACGAGCAGTACTTC.

This clone was picked up a small number of times. The rearrangement uses TRBV30 and TRBJ1-2; maybe TRBD1 (5 bases). The CDR3 sequence is 12 residues long. Germline V gene data show CDR1 as GTSNPN and CDR2 as SVGIG (reference sequence). Trimming took 5 bases from V and 4 from J, leaving 11 bases between them. The CDR3 loop is CAWDDSSYGYTF. The CDR3 DNA follows: TGTGCCTGGGACGACAGTTCCTATGGCTACACCTTC.

The CDR3: CASNIRQGTDTDTQYF. The CDR3 region has the DNA TGTGCCAGCAACATAAGGCAGGGAACAGACACAGATACGCAGTATTTT. V and J are TRBV6-6 and TRBJ2-3; tentatively, D is TRBD1 (5 bases). Germline assignment: CDR1 MNHNY and CDR2 SVGAGI (reference sequence). Trimming cost V 7 bases and J 2 bases, with 19 bases left between them. This CDR3 is built from 16 residues.

For this clone: Germline and junction disagree at one end, which may indicate a read error. The chain combines TRBV27 with TRBJ2-1; 8 positions agree with TRBD1. This CDR3 has 15 amino acids. Germline values: CDR1 MNHEY, CDR2 SMNVEV (reference sequence). CDR3 nucleotides: TGTGCCAGCAGTTGGGGCCTGACAGGGGATCCCCCCCGGGTCTTC. Its protein product is CASSWGLTGDPPRVF.

The chain uses TRBV4-3 and TRBJ1-5; possible D gene TRBD1, 6 bases. Trimming removed 3 bases at V and 6 bases at J, with 15 bases between. Germline values: CDR1 LGHNA, CDR2 YSLEER. The CDR3 extends over 15 amino acids. In nucleotides, the CDR3 is TGCGCCAGCAGCCAGTACAGGGCAGGAGGTCAGCCCCAGCATTTT. Translating gives CASSQYRAGGQPQHF.

The chain employs TRBV9 and TRBJ2-2, with unresolved D. The CDR3 is 12 amino acids. Trimming stripped 3 bases from V and 10 bases from J, with 10 bases between. Germline V gene data show CDR1 as SGDLS and CDR2 as YYNGEE. The CDR3 region is CASSAGEVELFF. DNA for the CDR3: TGTGCCAGCAGCGCCGGAGAAGTGGAGCTGTTTTTT. The whole variable domain, filled in from reference TRBV9 and TRBJ2-2, reads DSGVTQTPKHLITATGQRVTLRCSPRSGDLSVYWYQQSLDQGLQFLIQYYNGEERAKGNILERFSAQQFPDLHSELNLSSLELGDSALYFCASSAGEVELFFGEGSRLTVL.

This clone is a singleton in its sample. The CDR3 nucleotides are TGTGCCAGCAGCTTAACGGACAGCCGTAACTATGGCTACACCTTC. Amino acid sequence: CASSLTDSRNYGYTF. This chain joins TRBV7-9 and TRBJ1-2; D may be TRBD1 (6 bases). Trimming cost V 2 bases and J 1 base, with 11 bases left between them. Germline values: CDR1 SEHNR, CDR2 FQNEAQ (reference sequence). The CDR3 length is 15 residues. The complete variable domain, with remaining parts taken from reference TRBV7-9 and TRBJ1-2, reads DTGVSQNPRHKITKRGQNVTFRCDPISEHNRLYWYRQTLGQGPEFLTYFQNEAQLEKSRLLSDRFSAERPKGSFSTLEIQRTEQGDSAMYLCASSLTDSRNYGYTFGSGTRLTVV.

The J gene is TRBJ2-1, the V gene TRBV7-2; 8 bases map to TRBD2. The CDR3 extends over 15 amino acids. V dropped 3 bases and J dropped 4; count of bases not matched to a gene: 5. The germline V gene encodes CDR1 SGHTA and CDR2 FQGNSA. The CDR3 sequence: CASSLSGGQYNEQFF. The DNA of the CDR3 is TGTGCCAGCAGCTTGAGCGGGGGACAATACAATGAGCAGTTCTTC.

The chain joins TRBV4-3 to TRBJ2-7, with D possibly TRBD2 on 7 matching bases. The germline V gene encodes CDR1 LGHNA and CDR2 YSLEER. This CDR3 has 16 amino acids. V lost 0 bases and J lost 3, with 15 bases in between. CDR3 amino acids: CASSQDSGGGYYEQYF. The CDR3 DNA is TGCGCCAGCAGCCAAGATAGTGGGGGGGGCTACTACGAGCAGTACTTC.

The chain has TRBV16 and TRBJ2-7, with a tentative D call TRBD2 (6 bases). The germline V and J ends were trimmed by 0 bases and 0 bases, with 12 bases remaining between them. Germline CDR1 and CDR2: KGHSY and FQNENV. This CDR3 contains 16 residues. The CDR3 DNA is TGTGCCAGCAGCCAATCTCGGGGGTTTAGCTCCTACGAGCAGTACTTC. Protein: CASSQSRGFSSYEQYF.

The rearrangement links TRBV7-9 to TRBJ1-1; 9 bases agree with TRBD1. The J segment lost 4 bases and the V segment lost 5 bases, leaving 8 bases of the junction unmatched. The germline V gene has CDR1 SEHNR and CDR2 FQNEAQ (reference sequence). The CDR3 totals 15 residues. The CDR3 DNA sequence: TGTGCCAGCAGCCCAAGCCAGACAGGGGGCACTGAAGCTTTCTTT. Its protein product is CASSPSQTGGTEAFF.

V gene TRBV14 combines with J gene TRBJ2-7, with 7 bases identical to TRBD1. CDR1 and CDR2 from the germline V gene are SGHDN and FVKESK. The CDR3 contains 15 residues. V gave up 6 bases and J gave up 2 bases; unmatched junction bases: 10. CDR3 sequence (DNA): TGTGCCAGCAGACACTCCGGGACAGCTACCTACGAGCAGTACTTC. Protein product: CASRHSGTATYEQYF.

The chain carries TRBV11-2 and TRBJ2-5; 8 positions agree with TRBD1. This CDR3 is 15 amino acids long. CDR1 is SGHAT and CDR2 is FQNNGV in the germline V gene. Germline trimming cut 3 bases from V and 5 bases from J; bases unmatched to any gene: 8. The CDR3 sequence: CASSFTPGGGETQYF. The CDR3 DNA is TGTGCCAGCAGCTTCACCCCAGGGGGCGGGGAGACCCAGTACTTC.

The sample holds one count of this clone. The V call is TRBV4-1, the J call TRBJ1-5; TRBD1 agrees at 11 bases. Germline loops: CDR1 MGHRA, CDR2 YSYEKL. V was clipped by 1 base and J by 6 bases; unmatched bases: 5. The CDR3 contains 16 residues. CDR3 bases: TGCGCCAGCAGCCAAGGTGGACAGGGGGCGAGTCAGCCCCAGCATTTT. This translates into CASSQGGQGASQPQHF.

The genes are TRBV29-1 and TRBJ2-7, with TRBD1 identical over 9 bases. The CDR3 is made up of 14 amino acids. Looked up from germline, CDR1 is SQVTM and CDR2 is ANQGSEA. The CDR3 DNA reads as TGCAGGCCCCCCACCGGGACAGGGACCTACGAGCAGTACTTC. This codes for CRPPTGTGTYEQYF.

This rearrangement joins TRBV27 to TRBJ1-4; D not resolved. V was pared by 5 bases and J by 5 bases, with 15 bases between. Per the germline V gene, CDR1 is MNHEY and CDR2 is SMNVEV (reference sequence). The CDR3 covers 15 residues. The CDR3 region has the DNA TGTGCCAGCAGTCCTCACCCGGTCCCAAATGAAAAACTGTTTTTT. Translated: CASSPHPVPNEKLFF.

Here the CDR3 DNA reads TGTGCCAGCAGCTTAGACCCTCCGGGGAATGAGCAGTTCTTC. This translates into CASSLDPPGNEQFF. This chain links TRBV7-8 with TRBJ2-1; tentative D call: TRBD2 (5 bases). Germline lookup yields CDR1 SGHVS and CDR2 FQNEAQ. The CDR3 has 14 amino acids. V gave up 1 base and J gave up 7 bases, with 11 bases separating them.

V and J are TRBV10-3 and TRBJ1-1; D is undetermined. Trimming shortened V by 3 bases and J by 7 bases, and 12 bases separated the two germline ends. CDR3 size: 13 residues. The germline V gene encodes CDR1 ENHRY and CDR2 SYGVKD. CDR3 residues: CAISDGRSDEAFF. Written as DNA, the CDR3 is TGTGCCATCAGTGATGGCAGGTCAGATGAAGCTTTCTTT.

The rearrangement joins TRBV7-9 to TRBJ2-7; 11 bases align to TRBD2. The junction had 10 bases not matched to a gene; V was cut back by 5 bases and J by 4 bases. The CDR3 is 16 amino acids. The germline V gene has CDR1 SEHNR and CDR2 FQNEAQ (reference sequence). CDR3 bases: TGTGCCAGCAGCCCCCCCACTAGCGGGGGAAAATACGAGCAGTACTTC. This sequence encodes CASSPPTSGGKYEQYF.

This chain links TRBV27 with TRBJ1-2, with unresolved D. This CDR3 is built from 16 residues. Germline loops: CDR1 MNHEY, CDR2 SMNVEV (reference sequence). V lost 3 bases and J lost 0, with 14 bases in between. The CDR3 nucleotides are TGTGCCAGCAGTTTTCTCTCAGCGGGGACTAACTATGGCTACACCTTC. The encoded protein is CASSFLSAGTNYGYTF.

The gene calls are TRBV19 and TRBJ1-5; maybe TRBD1 (6 bases). This CDR3 is 14 amino acids long. Trimming removed 1 base from V and 6 bases from J, with 10 bases in between. The germline V gene encodes CDR1 LNHDA and CDR2 SQIVND (reference sequence). This chain's CDR3 is CASSIARDIQPQHF. The CDR3 nucleotides are TGTGCCAGTAGTATAGCCCGGGACATTCAGCCCCAGCATTTT.

This sequence joins TRBV6-1 and TRBJ1-2; D is perhaps TRBD1 (5 bases). This CDR3 comprises 14 residues. Germline CDR1 reads MNHNS; CDR2 reads SASEGT. V lost 11 bases and J 6 bases, leaving 22 bases between the germline ends. CDR3: CAGGYGQGVDGYTF. Here the CDR3 DNA reads TGTGCCGGGGGGTATGGCCAGGGCGTGGATGGCTACACCTTC.

The sample holds one count of this clone. The chain joins TRBV9 to TRBJ2-2; TRBD1 matches 8 bases. This CDR3 is 16 amino acids long. The junction had 6 bases not matched to a gene; V was cut back by 3 bases and J by 2 bases. Germline values: CDR1 SGDLS, CDR2 YYNGEE. In nucleotides, the CDR3 is TGTGCCAGCAGCGGCTTTGGGACAGGAAACACCGGGGAGCTGTTTTTT. Translating it yields CASSGFGTGNTGELFF.

The chain couples TRBV29-1 to TRBJ1-1; D might be TRBD1 (5 bases). Trimming took off 5 bases at V and 10 bases at J, with 23 bases between the two ends. The CDR3 is 14 amino acids. CDR1 is SQVTM and CDR2 is ANQGSEA in the germline V gene. The CDR3 region is CSVPLEGVGSGAFF. The CDR3 nucleotides read TGCAGCGTTCCCCTCGAAGGGGTTGGCTCAGGAGCTTTCTTT. Complete variable domain (other parts from reference TRBV29-1 and TRBJ1-1): SAVISQKPSRDICQRGTSLTIQCQVDSQVTMMFWYRQQPGQSLTLIATANQGSEATYESGFVIDKFPISRPNLTFSTLTVSNMSPEDSSIYLCSVPLEGVGSGAFFGQGTRLTVV.

Written as DNA, the CDR3 is TGCGCCAGCAGGGATAGCGGGGGGAATGAGCAGTTCTTC. It is translated as CASRDSGGNEQFF. This rearrangement joins TRBV4-1 to TRBJ2-1; 10 bases map to TRBD2. J gave up 7 bases and V 6 bases, and 3 bases lay outside the gene matches. Per germline, CDR1 MGHRA and CDR2 YSYEKL. The CDR3 runs to 13 residues.

This clone was counted at least ten times. The DNA of the CDR3 is TGTGCCAGTAGTATTGTCGAGGAAAACATTCAGTACTTC. Protein product: CASSIVEENIQYF. This chain links TRBV19 with TRBJ2-4; D not resolved. The CDR3 has 13 amino acids. The V and J ends lost 3 bases and 5 bases respectively, with 8 bases between them. The germline gives CDR1 LNHDA, CDR2 SQIVND (reference sequence).

V and J are TRBV27 and TRBJ1-5, with 8 bases that match TRBD1. CDR1 is MNHEY and CDR2 is SMNVEV in the germline V gene (reference sequence). V lost 5 bases, J lost 4 bases, and 1 base stayed unmatched. The CDR3 runs to 13 residues. The CDR3 region is CASSQGANQPQHF. The DNA of the CDR3 is TGTGCCAGCAGTCAGGGGGCAAATCAGCCCCAGCATTTT.

The chain employs TRBV19 and TRBJ1-6; 8 nucleotides match TRBD1. The CDR3 consists of 15 residues. Germline-derived CDR1 and CDR2 are LNHDA and SQIVND (reference sequence). J lost 10 bases, V lost 7 bases, and 12 bases had no gene match. CDR3: CASTLGGTGVSPLHF. The CDR3 DNA reads TGTGCCAGTACCCTTGGGGGGACAGGAGTCTCACCCCTCCACTTT.

The J gene is TRBJ2-7, the V gene TRBV27, with D possibly TRBD2 on 6 matching bases. Per the germline V gene, CDR1 is MNHEY and CDR2 is SMNVEV (reference sequence). CDR3 length: 16 amino acids. V was shortened by 5 bases and J by 4 bases, with 21 bases between the two germline ends. The CDR3 region is CASSPLGPIGSYEQYF. CDR3 nucleotide sequence: TGTGCCAGCAGTCCACTGGGGCCCATCGGGAGTTACGAGCAGTACTTC.

The chain couples TRBV7-9 to TRBJ1-2; 10 bases match TRBD1. The CDR3 has 14 amino acids. CDR1 SEHNR and CDR2 FQNEAQ come from the germline V gene (reference sequence). The junction had 7 bases not matched to a gene; V was cut back by 5 bases and J by 7 bases. CDR3: CASSPSGQGGGYTF. As DNA, the CDR3 is TGTGCCAGCAGCCCCTCCGGACAGGGGGGTGGCTACACCTTC.

This rearrangement joins TRBV27 to TRBJ2-7, with a weak D call TRBD2 (5 bases). Germline CDR1 and CDR2: MNHEY and SMNVEV (reference sequence). Trimming pared 4 bases from V and 7 bases from J, leaving 20 bases between. This CDR3 is 15 amino acids long. CDR3 in amino acids: CASSSLTNPTLEQYF. The CDR3 DNA sequence: TGTGCCAGCAGTTCTCTGACTAATCCCACTCTTGAGCAGTACTTC.